These T cell receptor beta chains were read from a single sample in a study of blood T cell repertoires in COVID-19. Generated by immunoSEQ multiplex PCR, the TCRdb table keeps only in-frame clones and is missing some. The repertoire consists of around 80,000 clones, with 80% to 95% occurring once and the leading ten covering roughly 0.73%. Material for sequencing was peripheral blood. These receptors all come from a woman aged 80 or over with acute or convalescent COVID-19. Both conserved end residues are part of each CDR3. D genes are given only for firm matches. Clone size, where shown, is once, few, many, or a class for clones that have expanded.

cdr3_nt: TGTGCCAGCTCACCACTCCCGGACAGGGAGAACACTGAAGCTTTCTTT
cdr3_aa: CASSPLPDRENTEAFF
clone_size: NA
v_call: TRBV18
d_call: TRBD1
j_call: TRBJ1-1

cdr3_nt: TGTGCCAGCAGCTTAAGGGGGCGCACGGGTCACGAGCAGTACTTC
cdr3_aa: CASSLRGRTGHEQYF
clone_size: NA
v_call: TRBV11-1
d_call: TRBD1
j_call: TRBJ2-7

cdr3_nt: TGCGCCAGCAGCGGGGGGACCTTAAATCAGCCCCAGCATTTT
cdr3_aa: CASSGGTLNQPQHF
clone_size: NA
v_call: TRBV4-1
d_call: NA
j_call: TRBJ1-5

cdr3_nt: TGTGCCAGCAGTCCCCAGAGGGGGAACATTGGCTACACCTTC
cdr3_aa: CASSPQRGNIGYTF
clone_size: NA
v_call: TRBV6-5
d_call: NA
j_call: TRBJ1-2

cdr3_nt: TGTGCCAGCCGGGGGTCTGGGGCCAACGTCCTGACTTTC
cdr3_aa: CASRGSGANVLTF
clone_size: NA
v_call: TRBV7-3
d_call: NA
j_call: TRBJ2-6

cdr3_nt: TGCGCCAGCAGCATTACAGGGAACACCGGGGAGCTGTTTTTT
cdr3_aa: CASSITGNTGELFF
clone_size: NA
v_call: TRBV5-1
d_call: NA
j_call: TRBJ2-2

cdr3_nt: TGTGCCAGCAGCTCAGCCGACAGGGGGGGCTCCTACGAGCAGTACTTC
cdr3_aa: CASSSADRGGSYEQYF
clone_size: NA
v_call: TRBV7-9
d_call: TRBD1
j_call: TRBJ2-7

cdr3_nt: TGTGCCATCAGTCTGGACAGCCAAAACATTCAGTACTTC
cdr3_aa: CAISLDSQNIQYF
clone_size: NA
v_call: TRBV10-3
d_call: NA
j_call: TRBJ2-4

cdr3_nt: TGTGCCGCCCGGGACATCTCTAACTATGGCTACACCTTC
cdr3_aa: CAARDISNYGYTF
clone_size: NA
v_call: TRBV10-3
d_call: NA
j_call: TRBJ1-2

cdr3_nt: TGTGCCAGCAGCGGTACTAACTACAATGAGCAGTTCTTC
cdr3_aa: CASSGTNYNEQFF
clone_size: NA
v_call: TRBV6-5
d_call: NA
j_call: TRBJ2-1

cdr3_nt: TGTGCCAGCAGCCCCGCCAGGGGGACATCACCCCTCCACTTT
cdr3_aa: CASSPARGTSPLHF
clone_size: NA
v_call: TRBV14
d_call: TRBD1
j_call: TRBJ1-6

cdr3_nt: TGTGCCAGCAAGAGTTACCAAGAGACCCAGTACTTC
cdr3_aa: CASKSYQETQYF
clone_size: NA
v_call: TRBV12-3/TRBV12-4
d_call: NA
j_call: TRBJ2-5

cdr3_nt: TGTGCCAGCAGTGAAGTCTACAGCTCTGGAAACACCATATATTTT
cdr3_aa: CASSEVYSSGNTIYF
clone_size: once
v_call: TRBV6-1
d_call: NA
j_call: TRBJ1-3

cdr3_nt: TGTGCCAGCAGCTTTCGGAGCGGGAGGGCCTACGAGCAGTACTTC
cdr3_aa: CASSFRSGRAYEQYF
clone_size: NA
v_call: TRBV7-8
d_call: TRBD2
j_call: TRBJ2-7